This T cell receptor (beta chain) comes out of a study of T cells in Graves' hyperthyroidism and ophthalmopathy. Study at large: Peripheral blood was acquired at first diagnosis, ahead of any therapy whatsoever. Overall study results and limits: Also found in blood were most expanded thyroid clonotypes above 0.001.

RNA transcripts were the template for amplifying TCR beta CDR3 regions. Initially, a first-round RT-PCR of the TCR CDR3 employed the HTBI primer set. TCRdb analysed the multiplex PCR reads with MiXCR anew, one entry per CDR3 protein. Of some 350,000 distinct CDR3 sequences listed, approximately 14% are singletons. The sample holds many counts of this clonotype. Its target is unknown. V lost 5 bases to trimming and J lost 4 bases, with 18 bases between them. Germline V gives CDR1 GTSNPN, CDR2 SVGIG (reference sequence). The CDR3 extends over 14 amino acids. The receptor's source is a woman in her sixties or seventies with Graves' ophthalmopathy. The sequenced sample was blood. V gene TRBV30 combines with J gene TRBJ2-7; D is perhaps TRBD1 or TRBD2 (5 bases each). The CDR3 DNA sequence: TGTGCCTGGGGGGCCGGGGTAGCCGGGTACGAGCAGTACTTC. Protein: CAWGAGVAGYEQYF.